The 21 T cell receptor beta chains presented below share a single source sample, sequenced in a study of tissue T cells after allogeneic stem cell transplantation. Noted time point: mouse harvest day 14 after allogeneic transplant. The graft held 10^6 splenic CD5+ T cells and 10^7 T-cell-depleted bone marrow cells. Measured with immunoSEQ multiplex PCR; TCRdb has only the in-frame clones, and not every one. Of around 3,800 clones in the sample, roughly 49% were seen once. The specimen sequenced was gut tissue. The origin of the receptors is a female BALB/c mouse given C57BL/6 T cells with graft-versus-host disease after an allogeneic hematopoietic cell transplant.

A word on this clone: Germline and genes here are mouse. The CDR3 end falls 1 residue outside the read, so it is completed with the germline J gene. V gene TRBV26 combines with J gene TRBJ1-1, with TRBD1 matching over 8 bases. CDR3 length equals 13 residues. Looked up from germline, CDR1 is KGHPV and CDR2 is FQNQEV (reference sequence). After removal of 5 bases from V and 5 bases from J, the junction contained 4 bases not matched to a gene. CDR3 region: CASSRQGRTEVFF. The CDR3 bases that were read are TGTGCCAGCAGTAGACAGGGGAGAACAGAAGTCTTC.

To note about this clone: Here the gene names and germline are mouse. CDR3 sequence reads: CASSGQGARAEQFF. The part of the CDR3 DNA that was read is TGTGCCAGCAGCGGACAGGGGGCGCGAGCTGAGCAGTTC. This chain uses TRBV3 with TRBJ2-1, with 11 bases lining up with TRBD1. The CDR3 end falls 1 residue outside the read, so it is completed with the germline J gene. V trimming: 5 bases; J trimming: 7 bases; junction bases outside the gene matches: 4. The CDR3 runs to 14 residues. CDR1 and CDR2 from the germline V gene are SNHLY and FYNGKV (reference sequence). The complete variable domain, with remaining parts taken from reference TRBV3 and TRBJ2-1, reads GPKVLQIPSHQIIDMGQMVTLNCDPVSNHLYFYWYKQILGQQMEFLVNFYNGKVMEKSKLFKDQFSVERPDGSYFTLKIQPTALEDSAVYFCASSGQGARAEQFFGPGTRLTVL.

This clone turned up a few times. Gene names follow the mouse nomenclature. The DNA ends 1 residue before the CDR3 does, and the rest of the CDR3 is filled in from the germline J gene. V gene TRBV23 combines with J gene TRBJ2-2; TRBD1, the table's D call, was not compared with the DNA. Germline CDR1 KGHTA, CDR2 FQNQQP. The CDR3 covers 14 residues. CDR3 DNA, as far as it was read: TGCTCCAGCAGCGGACAGGGGAACACCGGGCAGCTCTAC. Residues: CSSSGQGNTGQLY. In full, the CDR3 is CSSSGQGNTGQLYF.

Of note for this clone: Gene labels here are mouse ones. The CDR3 extends 1 residue past the end of the read, so its final part is completed from the germline J gene. This chain connects TRBV16 to TRBJ2-3; no clear D gene. Germline CDR1 reads SGHSA; CDR2 reads FRNQAP. This CDR3 spans 11 amino acids. V shed 4 bases and J shed 4 bases, with 3 bases lying between them. CDR3 DNA (partial): TGTGCAAGCAGCTCCTCAGAAACGCTGTAT. Translation gives CASSSSETLY. The whole CDR3 is CASSSSETLYF.

This clone has more than one count but fewer than ten. The genes are named according to mouse. Sequencing ends 1 residue short of the CDR3 end; the germline J gene provides the rest. Other nucleotide sequences in the sample specify the same CDR3. V gene TRBV26 combines with J gene TRBJ1-4, with D unresolved. There are 12 residues in the CDR3. Per the germline V gene, CDR1 is KGHPV and CDR2 is FQNQEV (reference sequence). With 0 bases removed from V and 5 bases from J, the gap between germline ends came to 1 base. CDR3 loop: CASSLSNERLFF. CDR3 bases read: TGTGCCAGCAGTCTGTCTAACGAAAGATTATTT.

By share, this clone ranks as large (0.1 to 1%). Mouse gene names and germline throughout. The CDR3 end is not reached by the read, which stops 1 residue before it; the germline J gene fills it in. The rearrangement links TRBV23 to TRBJ2-7; no DNA check was done on the table's D call, TRBD2. CDR3 length: 15 amino acids. CDR1 is KGHTA, CDR2 FQNQQP, per germline. The DNA read from the CDR3 is TGCTCCAGCAGTCCGGGACTGGGGAGCGCCTATGAACAGTAC. Amino acid sequence: CSSSPGLGSAYEQY. The entire CDR3 protein is CSSSPGLGSAYEQYF.

About this clone itself: The listed genes are named as in mouse. Sequencing ends 1 residue short of the CDR3 end; the germline J gene provides the rest. The chain uses TRBV26 and TRBJ2-4; D is unclear. Germline V lookup: CDR1 KGHPV, CDR2 FQNQEV (reference sequence). There are 14 residues in the CDR3. V shed 2 bases and J shed 2 bases, with 8 bases lying between them. The covered CDR3 bases are TGTGCCAGCAGTCTGGGGCATAATCAAAACACCTTGTAC. Translating gives CASSLGHNQNTLY. The complete CDR3 reads CASSLGHNQNTLYF.

About this clone: The listed genes are named as in mouse. The read is 1 residue too short to cover the CDR3 end, so that end is filled in from the germline J gene. This chain joins TRBV26 and TRBJ2-7; tentative D call: TRBD2 (7 bases). The germline gives CDR1 KGHPV, CDR2 FQNQEV (reference sequence). The CDR3 length is 13 residues. Trimming took 6 bases from V and 2 from J, leaving 11 bases between them. The covered CDR3 bases are TGTGCCAGCAGCCTGGGGGCTGCCTATGAACAGTAC. Residues: CASSLGAAYEQY. In full, the CDR3 reads CASSLGAAYEQYF.

The sample holds one count of this clone. The germline and genes are mouse ones. The CDR3 extends 1 residue past the end of the read, so its final part is completed from the germline J gene. The V call is TRBV3, the J call TRBJ2-4, with TRBD1 as a possible D gene (6 bases). CDR1 is SNHLY and CDR2 is FYNGKV in the germline V gene (reference sequence). The CDR3 sequence is 13 residues long. V lost 4 bases, J lost 1 base, and 6 bases lay in between. CDR3 protein: CASSSGGQNTLYF. CDR3 DNA, as far as it was read: TGTGCCAGCAGCTCAGGGGGTCAAAACACCTTGTAC.

By frequency in the sample, this clone is medium-sized. Gene labels here are mouse ones. The read stops 1 residue short of the end of the CDR3; the missing end is completed from the germline J gene. V usage is TRBV12-1 and J usage is TRBJ1-3, with a possible D match to TRBD1 (5 bases). Trimming took off 2 bases at V and 1 base at J, with 5 bases between the two ends. Germline V CDR1 and CDR2: SGHSN, HYEKVE. The CDR3 length is 13 residues. The CDR3 sequence: CASSRQSGNTLYF. The DNA read from the CDR3 is TGTGCCAGCTCTCGACAGTCTGGAAATACGCTCTAT.

About this clone: Germline and genes: mouse. The observed sequence ends 1 residue before the CDR3 terminus, with the missing tail filled in from the germline J gene. This chain joins TRBV20 and TRBJ2-4, with a tentative D call TRBD1 (5 bases). The CDR3 length is 13 residues. V lost 0 bases and J 1 base, leaving 5 bases between the germline ends. The germline CDR1 and CDR2 sequences are GFQATS and STVNSAI. The CDR3 is CGARDRGQNTLYF. The CDR3 DNA, read in part, is TGTGGTGCTAGGGACAGGGGTCAAAACACCTTGTAC.

This clone has a handful of counts. Any gene name here is a mouse gene name. The observed sequence ends 1 residue before the CDR3 terminus, with the missing tail filled in from the germline J gene. The chain uses TRBV26 and TRBJ1-1; weak D call: TRBD1 (6 bases). Germline lookup yields CDR1 KGHPV and CDR2 FQNQEV (reference sequence). V was clipped by 3 bases and J by 3 bases, with 11 bases between them. This CDR3 spans 14 amino acids. The CDR3 region is CASSLSGHHTEVFF. The sequenced CDR3 bases are TGTGCCAGCAGTCTTTCGGGACATCACACAGAAGTCTTC.

There are a few counts of this clone. The gene symbols are mouse symbols. The read stops 1 residue short of the end of the CDR3; the missing end is completed from the germline J gene. The V gene is TRBV16, the J gene TRBJ1-3, with a tentative D call TRBD1 (5 bases). Looked up from germline, CDR1 is SGHSA and CDR2 is FRNQAP. Trimming removed 5 bases at V and 3 bases at J, with 14 bases between. The CDR3 is 15 residues long. The CDR3 region is CASSPWQGGGNTLYF. The DNA read from the CDR3 is TGTGCAAGCAGCCCCTGGCAGGGCGGTGGAAATACGCTCTAT.

Notes on this clone: Gene names follow the mouse nomenclature. Read coverage stops 1 residue before the CDR3 terminus; the germline J gene supplies the remainder. The gene calls are TRBV4 and TRBJ2-5, with unresolved D. The V end was cut by 4 bases, the J end by 6 bases, with 5 bases between. Germline CDR1 reads LGHDT; CDR2 reads YNNKQL (reference sequence). The CDR3 loop spans 11 amino acids. Incomplete CDR3 DNA: TGTGCCAGCAGCTGGGTGGACACCCAGTAC. Translated: CASSWVDTQY. The entire CDR3 is CASSWVDTQYF.

By share, this clone ranks as medium-sized. The gene names here belong to mouse. Sequencing ends 1 residue short of the CDR3 end; the germline J gene provides the rest. This chain links TRBV29 with TRBJ1-6, with a weak D call TRBD1 (6 bases). TRBJ1-6 is classed as an ORF, of uncertain function. V lost 2 bases and J 1 base, leaving 6 bases between the germline ends. Germline V CDR1 and CDR2: MSHET, SYDVDS. The CDR3 covers 15 residues. CDR3 DNA (partial): TGTGCTAGCAGTTTAGGGGGCTCCTATAATTCGCCCCTCTAC. Translated: CASSLGGSYNSPLY. The CDR3 as a whole reads CASSLGGSYNSPLYF.

As regards this clone: The gene names given are mouse names. The sequence runs out 1 residue before the end of the CDR3; the remainder is reconstructed from the germline J gene. The rearrangement joins TRBV5 to TRBJ2-4; TRBD2 matches 12 bases. Trimming removed 4 bases from V and 2 bases from J; junction bases left unmatched: 4. Per germline, CDR1 LGHNA and CDR2 YNLKQL (reference sequence). The CDR3 spans 16 residues. The CDR3 DNA, read in part, is TGTGCCAGCAGCCCCGGGACTGGGGGGCCTCAAAACACCTTGTAC. Protein: CASSPGTGGPQNTLY. The complete CDR3 reads CASSPGTGGPQNTLYF.

A note on this clone: Gene names and germline match the mouse. The CDR3 extends 1 residue past the end of the read, so its final part is completed from the germline J gene. The J gene is TRBJ1-1, the V gene TRBV23; the D call TRBD1 from the table was never checked on the DNA. The CDR3 has 13 amino acids. Looked up from germline, CDR1 is KGHTA and CDR2 is FQNQQP. The CDR3 bases that were read are TGCTCCAGCAGTCAATCCCGACAAACAGAAGTCTTC. Amino acids: CSSSQSRQTEVF. The entire CDR3 protein is CSSSQSRQTEVFF.

Worth noting for this clone: The germline and genes are mouse ones. The read ends 1 residue early relative to the CDR3; the germline J gene fills the gap. This sequence joins TRBV13-3 and TRBJ2-3, with a weak D call TRBD2 (6 bases). The germline V gene encodes CDR1 NNHDY and CDR2 SYVADS. The ends were cut back, 0 bases at V and 1 base at J, with 9 bases in the middle. This CDR3 contains 15 residues. The CDR3 DNA, read in part, is TGTGCCAGCAGTGATGGGGGGGTGGGTGCAGAAACGCTGTAT. This sequence encodes CASSDGGVGAETLY. The entire CDR3 reads CASSDGGVGAETLYF.

A word on this clone: Mouse gene names apply. The read gets to within 1 residue of the CDR3 end, and the germline J gene fills in the rest. V is TRBV26 and J is TRBJ1-1; D unclear. Germline loops: CDR1 KGHPV, CDR2 FQNQEV (reference sequence). Trimming removed 0 bases from V and 0 bases from J, with 2 bases in between. This CDR3 region has 13 residues. Partial CDR3 DNA: TGTGCCAGCAGTCTGTCGTCAAACACAGAAGTCTTC. As protein: CASSLSSNTEVF. The full CDR3 reads CASSLSSNTEVFF. Complete variable domain (other parts from reference TRBV26 and TRBJ1-1): NSKVIQTPRYLVKGQGQKAKMRCIPEKGHPVVFWYQQNKNNEFKFLINFQNQEVLQQIDMTEKRFSAECPSNSPCSLEIQSSEAGDSALYLCASSLSSNTEVFFGKGTRLTVV.

This clone was found a few times. The genes are named according to mouse. The CDR3 end falls 1 residue outside the read, so it is completed with the germline J gene. This sequence joins TRBV13-3 and TRBJ2-7; no clear D. Trimming removed 0 bases at V and 3 bases at J, with 10 bases between. Looked up from germline, CDR1 is NNHDY and CDR2 is SYVADS. The CDR3 length is 14 residues. Incomplete CDR3 DNA: TGTGCCAGCAGTGATGCACCGGGGAACTATGAACAGTAC. Translated: CASSDAPGNYEQY. The CDR3, in full, reads CASSDAPGNYEQYF.

As concerns this clone: Gene names are mouse gene names. The DNA ends 1 residue before the CDR3 does, and the rest of the CDR3 is filled in from the germline J gene. The rearrangement links TRBV3 to TRBJ1-3; 7 bases fit TRBD1. The germline V gene has CDR1 SNHLY and CDR2 FYNGKV (reference sequence). V lost 6 bases, J lost 3 bases, and 2 bases stayed unmatched. This CDR3 is built from 13 residues. This CDR3 reads CASRRTGGNTLYF. The part of the CDR3 DNA that was read is TGTGCCAGCAGAAGGACAGGTGGAAATACGCTCTAT.